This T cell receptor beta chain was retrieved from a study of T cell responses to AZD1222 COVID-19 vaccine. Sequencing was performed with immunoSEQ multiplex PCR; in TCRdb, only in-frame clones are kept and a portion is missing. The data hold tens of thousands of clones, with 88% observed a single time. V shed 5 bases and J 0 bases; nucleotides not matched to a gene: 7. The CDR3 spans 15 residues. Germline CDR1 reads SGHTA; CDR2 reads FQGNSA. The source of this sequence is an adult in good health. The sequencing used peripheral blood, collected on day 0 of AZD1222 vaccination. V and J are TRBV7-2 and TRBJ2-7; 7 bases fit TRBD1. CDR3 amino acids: CASSPDRASSYEQYF. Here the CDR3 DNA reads TGTGCCAGCAGCCCCGACAGGGCAAGCTCCTACGAGCAGTACTTC.